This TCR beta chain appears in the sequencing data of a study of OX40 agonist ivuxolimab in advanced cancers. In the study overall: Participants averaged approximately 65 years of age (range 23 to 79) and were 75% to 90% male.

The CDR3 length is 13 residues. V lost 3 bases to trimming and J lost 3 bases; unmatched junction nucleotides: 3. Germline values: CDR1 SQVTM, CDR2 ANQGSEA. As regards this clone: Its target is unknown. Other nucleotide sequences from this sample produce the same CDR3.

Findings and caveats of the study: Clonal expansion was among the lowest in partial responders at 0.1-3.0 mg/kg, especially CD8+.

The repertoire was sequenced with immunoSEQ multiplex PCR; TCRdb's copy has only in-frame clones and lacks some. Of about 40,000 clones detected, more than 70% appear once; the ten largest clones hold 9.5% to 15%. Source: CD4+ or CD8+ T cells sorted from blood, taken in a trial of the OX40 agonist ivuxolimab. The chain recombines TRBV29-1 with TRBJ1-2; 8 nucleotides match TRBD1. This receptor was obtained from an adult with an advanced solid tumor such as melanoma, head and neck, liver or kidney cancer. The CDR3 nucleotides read TGCAGCGTTGAGGACAGGGAAGACTATGGCTACACCTTC. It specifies CSVEDREDYGYTF.